This T cell receptor beta chain was retrieved from a study of blood T cell repertoires in COVID-19. Study-wide background: Sites across the United States, Italy and Spain contributed samples from acute and convalescent COVID-19.

The V and J ends lost 5 bases and 8 bases respectively, with 17 bases between them. Germline loops: CDR1 SGHNT, CDR2 YENEEA. CDR3 size: 14 residues. As processed by the authors: Reference gene primer amplification gave nucleated cell count estimates. Method: immunoSEQ multiplex PCR; TCRdb's copy keeps in-frame clones and lacks some. D and trimming were read from the DNA, whereas the V and J calls and clone size are those reported in that table. The sample includes 300,000 to 350,000 clones, around 90% of them seen just once. The Seattle patients, enrolled during active infection, were followed longitudinally.

V is TRBV11-3 and J is TRBJ2-3, with D maybe TRBD2 (7 bases). The sample was peripheral blood. This receptor was obtained from a woman in her 40s with COVID-19, enrolled during active disease. The CDR3 loop reads CASSTGGGPGTQYF. CDR3 bases: TGTGCCAGCAGCACTGGGGGGGGGCCGGGTACGCAGTATTTT.